This TCR beta chain was sequenced for a study of shared clonotypes between healthy human individuals. Using immunoSEQ multiplex PCR, the repertoire was profiled, and TCRdb retains in-frame clones only, with some absent. The profile shows roughly 1,500,000 clones, less than 99% of them singletons. Study-level findings and limits: The generation probabilities recorded for non-shared clonotypes fell below those of clonotypes shared by all four donors. Naive subsets, compared against memory subsets, generally had larger estimated richness values.

In the case of this clone: The antigen is unknown.

The V gene's germline CDR1 is MGHRA and CDR2 YSYEKL. Trimming removed 4 bases from V and 6 bases from J; junction bases left unmatched: 14. This CDR3 has 17 amino acids. The rearrangement links TRBV4-1 to TRBJ2-1, with 8 nucleotides matching TRBD2. This sequence was found in a man aged 25 to 40 in good health. Sequencing used naive CD4+ T cells sorted from blood. Subset described: CD45RA+ positively selected. The DNA for the CDR3 is TGCGCCAGCAGCCGCGATCCAGCGGGAGTGGGGACCAATGAGCAGTTCTTC. Residues: CASSRDPAGVGTNEQFF.